This T cell receptor (beta chain) emerged from a study of blood T cell repertoires in COVID-19. Overall study: The analysed material was cDNA or gDNA that came from T cells, B-cell-depleted T cells, or PBMCs.

Losses at the gene ends were 2 bases for V and 3 bases for J; bases not matched to a gene: 12. Looked up from germline, CDR1 is KGHSH and CDR2 is LQKENI. The CDR3 has 17 residues. As originally analysed: Estimation of nucleated cell counts was performed using reference gene primer amplification. Data came from immunoSEQ multiplex PCR; TCRdb stores just in-frame clones and leaves some out. The V and J calls and clone size were taken over from that table, and D and trimming were inferred from the DNA. The sample yields 150,000 or so clones, 76% seen once. The source material was peripheral blood. The rearrangement joins TRBV18 to TRBJ1-2; 7 bases are a match to TRBD1. The receptor was isolated from a woman older than 75 with active or convalescent COVID-19. CDR3 protein: CASSPGRTGTDDYGYTF. The CDR3 bases are TGTGCCAGCTCACCAGGACGAACCGGGACAGACGACTATGGCTACACCTTC. The whole variable domain, filled in from reference TRBV18 and TRBJ1-2, reads NAGVMQNPRHLVRRRGQEARLRCSPMKGHSHVYWYRQLPEEGLKFMVYLQKENIIDESGMPKERFSAEFPKEGPSILRIQQVVRGDSAAYFCASSPGRTGTDDYGYTFGSGTRLTVV.